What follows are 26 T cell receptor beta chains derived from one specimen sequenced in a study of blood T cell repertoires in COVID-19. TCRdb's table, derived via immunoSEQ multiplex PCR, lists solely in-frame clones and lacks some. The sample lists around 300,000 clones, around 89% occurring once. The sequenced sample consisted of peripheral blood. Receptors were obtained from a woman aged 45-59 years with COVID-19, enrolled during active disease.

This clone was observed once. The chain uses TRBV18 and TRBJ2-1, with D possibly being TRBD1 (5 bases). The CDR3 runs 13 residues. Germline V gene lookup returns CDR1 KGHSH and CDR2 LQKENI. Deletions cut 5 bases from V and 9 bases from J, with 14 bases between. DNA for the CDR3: TGTGCCAGCTCAGGATCCCAGGGATCTGAGCAGTTCTTC. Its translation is CASSGSQGSEQFF.

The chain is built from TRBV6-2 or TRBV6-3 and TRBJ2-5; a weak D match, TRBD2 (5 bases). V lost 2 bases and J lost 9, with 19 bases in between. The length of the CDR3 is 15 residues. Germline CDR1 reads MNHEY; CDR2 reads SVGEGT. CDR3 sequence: CASSYEPQTTRSQYF. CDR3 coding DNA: TGTGCCAGCAGTTACGAGCCTCAGACTACACGATCCCAGTACTTC.

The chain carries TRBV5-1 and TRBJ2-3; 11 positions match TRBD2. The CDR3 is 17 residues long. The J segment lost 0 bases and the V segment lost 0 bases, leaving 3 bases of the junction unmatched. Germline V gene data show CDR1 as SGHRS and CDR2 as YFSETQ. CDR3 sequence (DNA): TGCGCCAGCAGCTTGGAGGGGACTAGCGGTAGCACAGATACGCAGTATTTT. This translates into CASSLEGTSGSTDTQYF.

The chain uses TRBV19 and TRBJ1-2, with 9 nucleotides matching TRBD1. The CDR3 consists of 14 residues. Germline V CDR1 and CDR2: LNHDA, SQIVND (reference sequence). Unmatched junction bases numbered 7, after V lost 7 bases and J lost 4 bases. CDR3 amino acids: CASMSGDRVYGYTF. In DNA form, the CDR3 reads TGTGCCAGTATGAGTGGGGACAGGGTCTATGGCTACACCTTC.

The CDR3 sequence: CASSLASRVKGQGFVTGELFF. In nucleotides, the CDR3 is TGCGCCAGCAGCTTGGCGTCCAGGGTCAAGGGACAGGGGTTCGTCACCGGGGAGCTGTTTTTT. The V gene is TRBV5-1, the J gene TRBJ2-2, with TRBD1 matching 10 bases. The V gene end was trimmed by 0 bases and the J gene end by 4 bases; junction bases not matched to a gene: 18. In germline, CDR1 is SGHRS, CDR2 YFSETQ. CDR3 size: 21 residues.

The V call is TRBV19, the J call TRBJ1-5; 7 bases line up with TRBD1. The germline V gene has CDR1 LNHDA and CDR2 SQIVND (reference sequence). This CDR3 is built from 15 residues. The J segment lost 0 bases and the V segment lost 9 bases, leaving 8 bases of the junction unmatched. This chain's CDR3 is CASRDRPYSNQPQHF. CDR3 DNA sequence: TGTGCCAGCCGGGACAGACCCTATAGCAATCAGCCCCAGCATTTT.

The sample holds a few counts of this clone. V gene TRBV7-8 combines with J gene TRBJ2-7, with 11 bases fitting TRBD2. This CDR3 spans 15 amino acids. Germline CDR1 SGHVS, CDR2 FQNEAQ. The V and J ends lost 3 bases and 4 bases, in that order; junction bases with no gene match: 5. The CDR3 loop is CASSLSGTSGYEQYF. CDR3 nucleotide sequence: TGTGCCAGCAGCTTGTCCGGGACTAGCGGATACGAGCAGTACTTC.

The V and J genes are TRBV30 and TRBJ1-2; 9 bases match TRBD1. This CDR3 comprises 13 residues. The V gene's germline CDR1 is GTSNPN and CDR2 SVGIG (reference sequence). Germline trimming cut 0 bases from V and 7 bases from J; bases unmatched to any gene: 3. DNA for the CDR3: TGTGCCTGGAGTGTCGACAGGGGGTCTGGCTACACCTTC. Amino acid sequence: CAWSVDRGSGYTF.

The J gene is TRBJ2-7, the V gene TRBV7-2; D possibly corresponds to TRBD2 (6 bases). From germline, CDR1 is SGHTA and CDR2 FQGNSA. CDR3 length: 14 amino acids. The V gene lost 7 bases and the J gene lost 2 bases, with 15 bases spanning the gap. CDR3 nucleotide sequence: TGTGCCAGCAACTTGGCGCCGGGGGCCTACGAGCAGTACTTC. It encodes CASNLAPGAYEQYF.

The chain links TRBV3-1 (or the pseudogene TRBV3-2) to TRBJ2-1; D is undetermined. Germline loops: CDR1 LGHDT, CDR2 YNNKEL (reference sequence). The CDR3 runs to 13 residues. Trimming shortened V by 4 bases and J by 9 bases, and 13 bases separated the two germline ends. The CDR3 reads CASSPPFRSEQFF. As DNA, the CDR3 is TGTGCCAGCAGCCCCCCCTTTCGTAGTGAGCAGTTCTTC.

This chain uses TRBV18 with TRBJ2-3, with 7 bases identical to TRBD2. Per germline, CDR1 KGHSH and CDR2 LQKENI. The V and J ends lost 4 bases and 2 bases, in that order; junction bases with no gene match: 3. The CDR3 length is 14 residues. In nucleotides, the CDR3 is TGTGCCAGCTCACAACTAGCGTTCACAGATACGCAGTATTTT. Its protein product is CASSQLAFTDTQYF. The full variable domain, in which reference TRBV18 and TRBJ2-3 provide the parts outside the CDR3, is NAGVMQNPRHLVRRRGQEARLRCSPMKGHSHVYWYRQLPEEGLKFMVYLQKENIIDESGMPKERFSAEFPKEGPSILRIQQVVRGDSAAYFCASSQLAFTDTQYFGPGTRLTVL.

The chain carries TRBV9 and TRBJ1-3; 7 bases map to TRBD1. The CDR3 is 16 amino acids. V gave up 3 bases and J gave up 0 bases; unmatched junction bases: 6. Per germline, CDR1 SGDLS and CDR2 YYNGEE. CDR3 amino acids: CASSGQGGGSGNTIYF. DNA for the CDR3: TGTGCCAGCAGCGGCCAGGGGGGCGGCTCTGGAAACACCATATATTTT.

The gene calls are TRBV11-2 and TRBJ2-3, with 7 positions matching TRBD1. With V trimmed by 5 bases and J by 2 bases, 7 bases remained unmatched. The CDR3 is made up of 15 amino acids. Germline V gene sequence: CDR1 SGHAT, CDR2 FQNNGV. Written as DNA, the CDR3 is TGTGCCAGCAGCGAGACAGGGTCCCCCACAGATACGCAGTATTTT. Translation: CASSETGSPTDTQYF. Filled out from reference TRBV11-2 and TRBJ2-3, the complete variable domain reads EAGVAQSPRYKIIEKRQSVAFWCNPISGHATLYWYQQILGQGPKLLIQFQNNGVVDDSQLPKDRFSAERLKGVDSTLKIQPAKLEDSAVYLCASSETGSPTDTQYFGPGTRLTVL.

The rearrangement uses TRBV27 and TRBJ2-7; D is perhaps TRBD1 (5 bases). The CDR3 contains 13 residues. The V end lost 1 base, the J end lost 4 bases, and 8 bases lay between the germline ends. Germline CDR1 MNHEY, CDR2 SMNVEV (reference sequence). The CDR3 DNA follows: TGTGCCAGCAGTTTATTAGGGGCTTACGAGCAGTACTTC. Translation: CASSLLGAYEQYF.

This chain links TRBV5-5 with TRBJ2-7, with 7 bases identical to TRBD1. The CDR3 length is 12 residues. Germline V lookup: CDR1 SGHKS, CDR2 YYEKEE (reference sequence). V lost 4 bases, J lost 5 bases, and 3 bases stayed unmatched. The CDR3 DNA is TGTGCCAGCAGCCCTCAGGGGGACGAGCAGTACTTC. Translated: CASSPQGDEQYF.

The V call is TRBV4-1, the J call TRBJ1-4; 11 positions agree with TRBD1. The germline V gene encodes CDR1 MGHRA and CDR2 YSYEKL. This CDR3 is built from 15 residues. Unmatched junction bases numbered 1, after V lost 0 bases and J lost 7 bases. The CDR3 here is CASSQDGTGGEKLFF. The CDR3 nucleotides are TGCGCCAGCAGCCAAGATGGGACAGGGGGTGAAAAACTGTTTTTT.

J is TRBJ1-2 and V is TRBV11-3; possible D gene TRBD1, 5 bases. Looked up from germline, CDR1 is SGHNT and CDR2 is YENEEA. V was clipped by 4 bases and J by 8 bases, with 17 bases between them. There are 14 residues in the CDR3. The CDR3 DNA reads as TGTGCCAGCAGCTCCGCAGGGCTGCGGCGGGGCTACACCTTC. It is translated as CASSSAGLRRGYTF.

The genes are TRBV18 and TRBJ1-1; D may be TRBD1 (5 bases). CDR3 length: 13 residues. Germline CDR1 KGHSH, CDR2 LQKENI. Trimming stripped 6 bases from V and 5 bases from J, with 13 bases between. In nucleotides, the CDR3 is TGTGCCAGCTCCACGTCGGGGGGTACTGAAGCTTTCTTT. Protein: CASSTSGGTEAFF. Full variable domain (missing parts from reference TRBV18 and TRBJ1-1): NAGVMQNPRHLVRRRGQEARLRCSPMKGHSHVYWYRQLPEEGLKFMVYLQKENIIDESGMPKERFSAEFPKEGPSILRIQQVVRGDSAAYFCASSTSGGTEAFFGQGTRLTVV.

As DNA, the CDR3 is TGTGCCAGCAGTTCGCGGGACGACTCCTACGAGCAGTACTTC. Its protein is CASSSRDDSYEQYF. J is TRBJ2-7 and V is TRBV6-5; D possibly corresponds to TRBD2 (6 bases). From germline, CDR1 is MNHEY and CDR2 SVGAGI. The CDR3 sequence is 14 residues long. The V end lost 4 bases, the J end lost 0 bases, and 10 bases lay between the germline ends.

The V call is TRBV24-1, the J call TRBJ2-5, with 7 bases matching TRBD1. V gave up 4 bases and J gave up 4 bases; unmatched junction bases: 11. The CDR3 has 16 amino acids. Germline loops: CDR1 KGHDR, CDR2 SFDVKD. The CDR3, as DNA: TGTGCCACCAGTGACCGGCAGACAGGGCCCGGAGAGACCCAGTACTTC. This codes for CATSDRQTGPGETQYF.

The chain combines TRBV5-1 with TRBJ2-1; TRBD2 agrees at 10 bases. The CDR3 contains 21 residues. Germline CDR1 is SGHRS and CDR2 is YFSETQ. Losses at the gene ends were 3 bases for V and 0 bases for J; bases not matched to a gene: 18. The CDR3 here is CASSSYPQGVGLASSYNEQFF. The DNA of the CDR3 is TGCGCCAGCAGCTCCTACCCACAAGGCGTGGGACTAGCGAGCTCCTACAATGAGCAGTTCTTC.

The CDR3 region has the DNA TGCGCCAGCAGGGGAACTGGGGGCCGAACTGAAGCTTTCTTT. This translates into CASRGTGGRTEAFF. V is TRBV5-1 and J is TRBJ1-1, with D perhaps TRBD1 (6 bases). V lost 5 bases and J lost 5, with 16 bases in between. CDR1 is SGHRS, CDR2 YFSETQ, per germline. The CDR3 extends over 14 amino acids.

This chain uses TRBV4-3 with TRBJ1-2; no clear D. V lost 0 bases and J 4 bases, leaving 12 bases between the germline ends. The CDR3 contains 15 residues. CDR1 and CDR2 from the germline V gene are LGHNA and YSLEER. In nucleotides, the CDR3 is TGCGCCAGCAGCCAAGATCCCGGGGTGCTCTATGGCTACACCTTC. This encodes CASSQDPGVLYGYTF.

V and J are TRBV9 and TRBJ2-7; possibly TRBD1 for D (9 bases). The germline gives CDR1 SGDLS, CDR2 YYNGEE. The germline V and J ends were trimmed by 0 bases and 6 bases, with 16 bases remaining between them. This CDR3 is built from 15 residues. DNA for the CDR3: TGTGCCAGCAGCGTAGATAGCGGGACAGGGCTCGAGCAGTACTTC. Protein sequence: CASSVDSGTGLEQYF.

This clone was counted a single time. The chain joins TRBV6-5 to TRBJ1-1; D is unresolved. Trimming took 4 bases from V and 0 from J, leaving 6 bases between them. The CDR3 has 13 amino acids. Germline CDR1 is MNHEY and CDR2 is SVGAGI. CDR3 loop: CASSLQLNTEAFF. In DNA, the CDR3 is TGTGCCAGCAGTTTACAATTGAACACTGAAGCTTTCTTT.

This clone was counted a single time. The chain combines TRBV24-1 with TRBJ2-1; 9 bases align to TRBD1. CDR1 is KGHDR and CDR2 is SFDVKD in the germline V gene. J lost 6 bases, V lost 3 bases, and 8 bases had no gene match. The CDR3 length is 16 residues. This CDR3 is CATSDHTGTGTNEQFF. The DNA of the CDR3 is TGTGCCACCAGTGATCATACCGGGACAGGGACCAATGAGCAGTTCTTC.